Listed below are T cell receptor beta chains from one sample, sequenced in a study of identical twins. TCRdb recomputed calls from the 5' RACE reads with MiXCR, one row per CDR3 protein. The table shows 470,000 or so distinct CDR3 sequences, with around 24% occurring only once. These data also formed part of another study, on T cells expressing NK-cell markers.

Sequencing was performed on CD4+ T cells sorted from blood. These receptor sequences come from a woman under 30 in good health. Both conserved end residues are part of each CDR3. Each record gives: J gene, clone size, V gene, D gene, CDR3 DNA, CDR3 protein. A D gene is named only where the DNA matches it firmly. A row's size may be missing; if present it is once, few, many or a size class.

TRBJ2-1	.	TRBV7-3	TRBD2	TGTGCCAGCAGCCAAGAAATAGCGGGATCAGGACTGTTCAATGAGCAGTTCTTC	CASSQEIAGSGLFNEQFF
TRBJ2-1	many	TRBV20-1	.	TGCAGTGCCTCGTACAATGAGCAGTTCTTC	CSASYNEQFF
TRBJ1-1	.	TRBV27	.	TGTGCCAGCAGTTTCCTGGGGGCCACTGAAGCTTTCTTT	CASSFLGATEAFF
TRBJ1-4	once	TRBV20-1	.	TGCAGTGCTAGAGACTCAGGGGCTTTTAATGAAAAACTGTTTTTT	CSARDSGAFNEKLFF
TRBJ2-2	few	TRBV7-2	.	TGTGCCAGCAGCTTAGCTTCCAGAAGCTACACCGGGGAGCTGTTTTTT	CASSLASRSYTGELFF
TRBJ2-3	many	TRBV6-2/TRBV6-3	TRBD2	TGTGCCAGCAGTTACTTACCAGCGGGAGCAGGGGATACGCAGTATTTT	CASSYLPAGAGDTQYF
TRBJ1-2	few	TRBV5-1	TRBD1	TGCGCCAGCAGCACCTTGACAGGGGCTAACTATGGCTACACCTTC	CASSTLTGANYGYTF
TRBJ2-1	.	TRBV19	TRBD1	TGTGCCAGTAGTATAGAAGGGACAGTCAACAATGAGCAGTTCTTC	CASSIEGTVNNEQFF
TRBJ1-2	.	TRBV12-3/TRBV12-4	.	TGTGCCAGCAGTTTAGGGGGACACTCAAACTATGGCTACACCTTC	CASSLGGHSNYGYTF
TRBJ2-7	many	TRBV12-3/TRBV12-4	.	TGTGCCAGCAGTTTGAGGCGGTCCTACGAGCAGTACTTC	CASSLRRSYEQYF
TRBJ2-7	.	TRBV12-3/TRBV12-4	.	TGTGCCAGCAGGCCACAGGGGAGGCGGAGAGACGAGCAGTACTTC	CASRPQGRRRDEQYF
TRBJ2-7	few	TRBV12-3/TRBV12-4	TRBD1	TGTGCCAGCAGTTTTTGGGACAGGCAGTACGAGCAGTACTTC	CASSFWDRQYEQYF
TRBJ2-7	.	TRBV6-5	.	TGTGCCAGCAGTTACGCCCGGGACGCCGTCAAAACCTACGAGCAGTACTTC	CASSYARDAVKTYEQYF
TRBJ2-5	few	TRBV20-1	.	TGCAGTGCTCGATATATACGGGACGCCAAGACCCAGTACTTC	CSARYIRDAKTQYF
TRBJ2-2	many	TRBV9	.	TGTGCCAGCAGCGTATATAGGGTTGGGGACACCGGGGAGCTGTTTTTT	CASSVYRVGDTGELFF
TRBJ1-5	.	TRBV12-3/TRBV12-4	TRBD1	TGTGCCAGCAGTGGGACAGGGAAGCCCCAGCATTTT	CASSGTGKPQHF
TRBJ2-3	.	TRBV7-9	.	TGTGCCAGCAGCTTATCAAGCGCCACAGATACGCAGTATTTT	CASSLSSATDTQYF
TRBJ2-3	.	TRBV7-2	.	TGTGCCAGCAGCCCTATGACAGCAACAGATACGCAGTATTTT	CASSPMTATDTQYF
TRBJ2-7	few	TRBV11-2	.	TGTGCCAGCAGCTTAGCAGTACATTCCTACGAGCAGTACTTC	CASSLAVHSYEQYF
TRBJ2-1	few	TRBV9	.	TGTGCCAGCAGCGTAGGTCACTCTGGAGCCTCCTACAATGAGCAGTTCTTC	CASSVGHSGASYNEQFF
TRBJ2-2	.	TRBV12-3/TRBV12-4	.	TGTGCCAGCAGTCTCAGCATCCTCGGGGAGCTGTTTTTT	CASSLSILGELFF
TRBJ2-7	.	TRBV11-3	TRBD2	TGTGCCAGCAGCTTAGGACTAGCTGCCGAGCAGTACTTC	CASSLGLAAEQYF
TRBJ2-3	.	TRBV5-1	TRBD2	TGCGCCAGCAGCCTCCATCGTACCTCCAGGGAGGGCGATACGCAGTATTTT	CASSLHRTSREGDTQYF
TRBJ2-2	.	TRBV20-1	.	TGCAGTGTGGCAAAGCTCTGGGGGGACAAAAACACCGGGGAGCTGTTTTTT	CSVAKLWGDKNTGELFF
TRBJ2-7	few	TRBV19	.	TGTGCCAGTAGGACCGGTGGCTCCTACGAGCAGTACTTC	CASRTGGSYEQYF
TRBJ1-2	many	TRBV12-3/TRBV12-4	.	TGTGCCAGCAGTTTAAAGGGGGGCTATGGCTACACCTTC	CASSLKGGYGYTF
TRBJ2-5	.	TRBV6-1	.	TGTGCCAGCACCGTACGGACGAGCCAAGAGACCCAGTACTTC	CASTVRTSQETQYF
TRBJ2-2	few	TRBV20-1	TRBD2	TGCAGTGCTAGAACTCTAGCGGGAGGAGGAAACACCGGGGAGCTGTTTTTT	CSARTLAGGGNTGELFF
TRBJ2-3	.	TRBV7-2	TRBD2	TGTGCCAGCAGCTCCTCAACAGGACTAGCGGGAGGAGAGCAGTATTTT	CASSSSTGLAGGEQYF
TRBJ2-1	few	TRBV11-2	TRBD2	TGTGCCAGCAGCACCCCCACCGCCAGACTAGCGGGGAACTACAATGAGCAGTTCTTC	CASSTPTARLAGNYNEQFF
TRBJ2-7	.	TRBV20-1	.	TGCAGTGCTGGTCCGGGGGCCTACGAGCAGTACTTC	CSAGPGAYEQYF
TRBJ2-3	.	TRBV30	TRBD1	TGTGCCTGGACAGGGGGACAGAGCACAGATACGCAGTATTTT	CAWTGGQSTDTQYF
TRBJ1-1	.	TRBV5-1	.	TGCGCCAGCAGCTTGGAGGGGGAAACTGAAGCTTTCTTT	CASSLEGETEAFF
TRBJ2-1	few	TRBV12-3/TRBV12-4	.	TGTGCCAGCAGCGACGGGGACTTCAATGAGCAGTTCTTC	CASSDGDFNEQFF
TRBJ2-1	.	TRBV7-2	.	TGTGCCAGCAGCTTAGCGCGGGCCGAGCAGTTCTTC	CASSLARAEQFF
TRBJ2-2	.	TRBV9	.	TGTGCCAGCAGCGCGCTCCCGTACACCGGGGAGCTGTTTTTT	CASSALPYTGELFF
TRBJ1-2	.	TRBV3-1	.	TGTGCCAGCAGCCGAGGGAGAGATTATGGCTACACCTTC	CASSRGRDYGYTF
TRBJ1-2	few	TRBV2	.	TGTGCCAGCAGTAATTCTGCATATGGCTACACCTTC	CASSNSAYGYTF
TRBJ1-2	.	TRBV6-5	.	TGTGCCAGCAGTTACTCCCACAGAAACTATGGCTACACCTTC	CASSYSHRNYGYTF
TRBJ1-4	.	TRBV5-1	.	TGCGCCAGCAGGGACAGTCATGAAAAACTGTTTTTT	CASRDSHEKLFF
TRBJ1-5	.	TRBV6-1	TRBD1	TGTGCCAGCAGTCAGGGACAGGGGTCCCGTCAGCCCCAGCATTTT	CASSQGQGSRQPQHF
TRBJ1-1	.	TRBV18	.	TGTGCCAGCTCACCGAGCGCTAACACTGAAGCTTTCTTT	CASSPSANTEAFF
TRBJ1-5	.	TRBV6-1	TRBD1	TGTGCCAGCAGGGACAGGGTTGGTAGCAATCAGCCCCAGCATTTT	CASRDRVGSNQPQHF
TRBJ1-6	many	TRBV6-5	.	TGTGCCAGCAGTTACTCGATGGGGACATCTAATTCACCCCTCCACTTT	CASSYSMGTSNSPLHF
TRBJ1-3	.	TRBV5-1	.	TGCGCCAGCAGCTTATTGACTGGGGGAAACACCATATATTTT	CASSLLTGGNTIYF